This TCR beta chain is from a study of blood T cell repertoires in COVID-19. Overall study context: The United States, Italy and Spain provided the acute and convalescent COVID-19 samples. Sample material is recorded as cDNA or gDNA derived from T cells, B-cell-depleted T cells, or PBMCs.

In the original analysis: The assay estimated nucleated cells by amplifying reference gene primers. Profiled with immunoSEQ multiplex PCR; TCRdb holds only in-frame clones, not every one. V, J and clone size derive from that table, while D and trimming were established from the DNA sequence. Of approximately 210,000 clones listed, roughly 80% are singletons. In this sample, this clone turned up a few times. V dropped 7 bases and J dropped 4; count of bases not matched to a gene: 9. The CDR3 is 16 residues long. CDR1 is SEHNR and CDR2 is FQNEAQ in the germline V gene (reference sequence). The gene calls are TRBV7-9 and TRBJ2-3, with 12 bases identical to TRBD2. The sequenced sample consisted of peripheral blood. This receptor was obtained from a woman aged 40-49 years with active or convalescent COVID-19. The CDR3 loop is CASTPRLAGVPDTQYF. CDR3 coding DNA: TGTGCCAGCACGCCCCGACTAGCGGGAGTGCCAGATACGCAGTATTTT.